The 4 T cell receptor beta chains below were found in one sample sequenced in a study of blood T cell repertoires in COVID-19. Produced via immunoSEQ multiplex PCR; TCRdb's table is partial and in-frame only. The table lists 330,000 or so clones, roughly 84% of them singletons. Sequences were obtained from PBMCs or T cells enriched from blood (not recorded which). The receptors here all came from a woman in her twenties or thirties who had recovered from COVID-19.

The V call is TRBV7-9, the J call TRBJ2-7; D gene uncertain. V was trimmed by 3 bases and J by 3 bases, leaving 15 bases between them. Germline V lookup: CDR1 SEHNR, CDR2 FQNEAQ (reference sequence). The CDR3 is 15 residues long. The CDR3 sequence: CASSFTILGSYEQYF. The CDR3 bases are TGTGCCAGCAGCTTTACGATCCTAGGCAGCTACGAGCAGTACTTC.

The CDR3 DNA reads as TGTGCTAGTGGTTTGGTACTTGGGGGGGGCACCGGGGAGCTGTTTTTT. This codes for CASGLVLGGGTGELFF. The rearrangement joins TRBV12-5 to TRBJ2-2, with 7 bases identical to TRBD2. J lost 4 bases, V lost 0 bases, and 5 bases had no gene match. The CDR3 extends over 16 amino acids. Germline loops: CDR1 LGHNT, CDR2 FRNRAP.

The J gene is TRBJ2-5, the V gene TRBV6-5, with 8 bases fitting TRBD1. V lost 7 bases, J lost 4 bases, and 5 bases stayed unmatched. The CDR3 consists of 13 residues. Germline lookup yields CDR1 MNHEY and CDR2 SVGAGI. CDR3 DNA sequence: TGTGCCAGCACCGGACAGGGTAGAGAGACCCAGTACTTC. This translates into CASTGQGRETQYF.

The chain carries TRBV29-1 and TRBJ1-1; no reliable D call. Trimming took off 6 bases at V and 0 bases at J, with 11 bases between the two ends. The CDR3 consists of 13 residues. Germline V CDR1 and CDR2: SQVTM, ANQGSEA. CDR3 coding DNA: TGCAGCGTAGAGACACTCATGAACACTGAAGCTTTCTTT. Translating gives CSVETLMNTEAFF.